This TCR beta chain derives from a study of graft-versus-host responses after intestinal transplantation. Background on the study: Transplants given to recipients were multivisceral, liver-intestinal, or isolated intestinal. All recipients were given anti-thymocyte globulin induction, and tacrolimus and steroids were then administered for three to four years.

About 200,000 CFSE-labeled responder cells were plated with about 200,000 irradiated, violet-dye-labeled stimulator cells. Sorting was performed after the reaction on proliferating CFSE-low CD3+CD4+ and CD3+CD8+ responders. Germline lookup yields CDR1 MNHNY and CDR2 SVGAGI (reference sequence). V lost 0 bases and J lost 4, with 4 bases in between. This CDR3 spans 12 amino acids. Only in-frame clones appear in the TCRdb table, and some are missing; sequencing was by immunoSEQ multiplex PCR. The sample contains some 22,000 clones, 50% to 65% of which appear only once. The sample was alloreactive CD4+ T cells from a mixed lymphocyte reaction culture, taken before intestinal transplant. Subset here: CFSE-low proliferating T cells sorted from approximately 6-day pre-transplant mixed lymphocyte reaction (GvH or HvG direction). The clonotype comes from a human patient who received an intestinal transplant. The chain employs TRBV6-6 and TRBJ2-7; no clear D gene. The CDR3 sequence: CASSYSSYEQYF. CDR3 coding DNA: TGTGCCAGCAGTTACTCGAGTTACGAGCAGTACTTC.